The following is a T cell receptor (beta chain) sequence with its context. The antigen remains undetermined. This sample stems from a study of T-cell memory formation after mild COVID-19. Regarding the study as a whole: Day 15 to 85 contracting clones showed balanced CD4/CD8; day 15 to 37 expanders favored CD4+.

UMIs and sample barcodes were carried by the TCR alpha and TCR beta cDNA libraries that 5'RACE produced using constant-segment primers. MiXCR, run by TCRdb on the 5' RACE reads, gives a single entry per CDR3 protein. The table lists roughly 410,000 distinct CDR3 sequences, more than 20% of them singletons. The source of this sequence is an adult woman who had mild COVID-19 (a few samples of this study predate the infection). Cell type and time point are not known. The specimen sequenced was PBMCs or a T cell subset sorted from them (not recorded which).

CDR3 sequence reads: CASSIQGSGVGYTF. In DNA form, the CDR3 reads TGTGCCAGCAGCATACAGGGATCGGGTGTAGGCTACACCTTC. This chain uses TRBV2 with TRBJ1-2; D is perhaps TRBD1 (6 bases). Germline assignment: CDR1 SNHLY and CDR2 FYNNEI. V was cut by 6 bases and J by 8 bases, with 19 bases left in between. This CDR3 has 14 amino acids.